The sequence of this T cell receptor beta chain was determined in a study of blood T cell repertoires in COVID-19 (dated by TCRdb to about 2020). General notes on the study: The collaborator samples originated in the United States, Italy and Spain and spanned the acute and convalescent phases of COVID-19. The prospective study material was composed of cDNA or gDNA derived from T cells, B-cell-depleted T cells, or PBMCs. Subjects who had been exposed to COVID-19, were actively infected with it, or had recovered from it provided the deeply sampled blood TCRbeta repertoires that made up the dataset. The repertoires were released in a freely available public database meant as a resource for research on the immune response to SARS-CoV-2. The samples were drawn from two sources: the first 160 participants of the ongoing ImmuneRACE study, and fewer than 1,500 subjects contributed by 6 global collaborators. The sample metadata nearly always contained a de-identified subject ID, COVID-19 status, age in years and sex. Where available, HLA class I and class II types were obtained from metadata supplied by the sample provider rather than from assay-based typing. Paper-wide results and their limitations: Clinical and demographic metadata were provided uncurated, with the amount varying by source and participant.

Remarks on this clone: What antigen it recognizes has not been identified. No base quality values were provided; no much bigger clone lies one nucleotide off.

TCRbeta CDR3 regions were amplified from genomic DNA using the immunoSEQ Assay, a bias-controlled multiplex PCR. As for how the authors treated the data: The number of nucleated cells in each sample was estimated from the amplification of reference gene primers within the assay. To quantify the absolute abundance of each unique TCRbeta CDR3 rearrangement, sequence reads were collapsed and filtered. For each sample, productive Simpson clonality was calculated by taking the square root of Simpson's diversity index across productive rearrangements. The immuneACCESS repertoire file appears here via TCRdb, limited to in-frame rearrangements. These files lack a portion of the clones; in checked studies, under half of the deficit traces to unresolved V genes, and the cause of the others is not known. V and J calls and clone size come straight from that table; D and trimming were deduced from the DNA. For this sample there are roughly 65,000 clones; about 86% appear just once. The ten largest clones take up 3.5% to 4.5% of the sample.

Each collaborating institution followed its own protocols to collect whole blood in K2EDTA tubes. For TCRbeta analysis, collaborators shipped samples as frozen whole blood, isolated PBMCs, or DNA extracted from either of those sample types. CDR1 SNHLY and CDR2 FYNNEI are derived from the germline V gene. Including the terminal cysteine and phenylalanine, the CDR3 comprises 13 residues. The sequence is cut down to CDR3 DNA, 39 bases in frame from base 1. V is clipped by 6 bases and J by 7 bases, and the sequence between their germline boundaries is 13 bases long. The chain uses TRBV2 and TRBJ1-5, with no D gene named confidently. Material for sequencing was peripheral blood. This sequence was found in a man aged 50 to 60 with acute or convalescent COVID-19. The CDR3 protein sequence reads: CASRGEGGQPQHF. The DNA sequence is as follows: TGTGCCAGCAGGGGAGAAGGAGGACAGCCCCAGCATTTT. Extended through the reference TRBV2 and TRBJ1-5 proteins, this CDR3 yields the full variable domain: EPEVTQTPSHQVTQMGQEVILRCVPISNHLYFYWYRQILGQKVEFLVSFYNNEISEKSEIFDDQFSVERPDGSNFTLKIRSTKLEDSAMYFCASRGEGGQPQHFGDGTRLSIL.